This T cell receptor beta chain stems from a study of blood T cell repertoires in COVID-19. About the research overall: The origin of the acute and convalescent COVID-19 samples was the United States, Italy and Spain.

It was during active infection that Seattle patients were enrolled and then longitudinally followed. Per the original data handling: How many nucleated cells were present was estimated from reference gene primer amplification. Sequenced by immunoSEQ multiplex PCR; TCRdb stores in-frame clones only, minus some. Clonal size and the V and J genes are those of that table, whereas D and trimming came from the DNA. The sample carries about 100,000 clones, roughly 90% recorded once. This CDR3 contains 13 residues. Germline values: CDR1 SGHNT, CDR2 YYREEE (reference sequence). V dropped 0 bases and J dropped 2 bases, with 3 bases sitting between them.

The chain recombines TRBV5-4 with TRBJ1-5; no definite D call. What was sequenced was peripheral blood. This clonotype was sampled from a woman between 45 and 65 years old with COVID-19, enrolled during active disease. The CDR3 DNA follows: TGTGCCAGCAGCTTGGCCGGCAATCAGCCCCAGCATTTT. Translating gives CASSLAGNQPQHF.